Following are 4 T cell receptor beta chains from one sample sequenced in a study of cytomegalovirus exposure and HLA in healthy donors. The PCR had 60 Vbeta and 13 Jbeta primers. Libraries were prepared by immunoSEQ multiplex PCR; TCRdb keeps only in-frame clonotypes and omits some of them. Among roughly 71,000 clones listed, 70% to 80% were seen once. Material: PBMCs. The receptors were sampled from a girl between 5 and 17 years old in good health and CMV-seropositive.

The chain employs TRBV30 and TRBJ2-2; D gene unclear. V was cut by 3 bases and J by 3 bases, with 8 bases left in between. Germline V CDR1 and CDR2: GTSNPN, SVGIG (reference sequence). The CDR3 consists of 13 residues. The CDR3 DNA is TGTGCCTGGAGGCCAGGATACACCGGGGAGCTGTTTTTT. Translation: CAWRPGYTGELFF.

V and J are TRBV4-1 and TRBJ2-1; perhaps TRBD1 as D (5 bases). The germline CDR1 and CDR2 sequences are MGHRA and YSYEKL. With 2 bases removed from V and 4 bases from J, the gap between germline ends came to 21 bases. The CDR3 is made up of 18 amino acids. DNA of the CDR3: TGCGCCAGCAGCCAAAAACACGCGGCAGGACACCCTTACAATGAGCAGTTCTTC. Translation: CASSQKHAAGHPYNEQFF.

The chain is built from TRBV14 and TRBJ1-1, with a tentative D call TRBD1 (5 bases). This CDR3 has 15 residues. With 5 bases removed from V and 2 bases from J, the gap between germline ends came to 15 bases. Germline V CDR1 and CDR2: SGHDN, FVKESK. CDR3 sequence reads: CASSWGVGLNTEAFF. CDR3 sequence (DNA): TGTGCCAGCAGCTGGGGGGTGGGGCTAAACACTGAAGCTTTCTTT. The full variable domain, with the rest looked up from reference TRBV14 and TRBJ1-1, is EAGVTQFPSHSVIEKGQTVTLRCDPISGHDNLYWYRRVMGKEIKFLLHFVKESKQDESGMPNNRFLAERTGGTYSTLKVQPAELEDSGVYFCASSWGVGLNTEAFFGQGTRLTVV.

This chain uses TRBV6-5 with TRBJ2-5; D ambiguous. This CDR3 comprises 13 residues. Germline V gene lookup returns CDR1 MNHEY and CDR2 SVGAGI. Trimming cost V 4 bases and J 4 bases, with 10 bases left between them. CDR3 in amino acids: CASSSPGGETQYF. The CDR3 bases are TGTGCCAGCAGTTCGCCCGGTGGAGAGACCCAGTACTTC.